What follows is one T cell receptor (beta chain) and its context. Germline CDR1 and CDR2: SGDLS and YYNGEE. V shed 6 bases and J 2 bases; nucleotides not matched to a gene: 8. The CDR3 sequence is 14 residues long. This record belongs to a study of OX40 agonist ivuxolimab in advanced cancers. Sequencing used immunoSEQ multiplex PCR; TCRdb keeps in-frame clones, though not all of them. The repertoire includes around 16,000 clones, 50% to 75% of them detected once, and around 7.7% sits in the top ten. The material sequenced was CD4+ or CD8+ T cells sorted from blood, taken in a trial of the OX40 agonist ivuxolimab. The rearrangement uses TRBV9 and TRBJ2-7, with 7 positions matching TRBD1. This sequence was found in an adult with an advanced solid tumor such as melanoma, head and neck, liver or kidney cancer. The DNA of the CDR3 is TGTGCCAGCACCCGGGAACAGGGGACCTACGAGCAGTACTTC. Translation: CASTREQGTYEQYF.